This TCR beta chain was found in a study of T cells expressing NK-cell markers (dated by TCRdb to the early 2020s). Concerning the study at large: About 8 donors provided sorted CD3+CD56+NKG2C+, CD3+CD56+NKG2C- and CD3+CD56-NKG2C+ T-cell subsets, whose TCR beta-chain repertoires were profiled. The study sequenced eight donors, all healthy volunteers chosen at random: three men and five women. Libraries were sequenced as 2 x 150 bp reads on Illumina HiSeq 2000/2500, MiSeq or NextSeq. Among the eight sequenced donors, seven were HCMV-seropositive and one was HCMV-seronegative. Paper-wide results and their limitations: Whether the expanded NKG2C-expressing T cell clones were specific for HCMV antigens was left unclear. For five or six donors, the dominant CD3+CD56+NKG2C+ clonotypes were among the top 10 CD8+ clonotypes and accounted for 1.0-7.0% of CD8+ T cells. Those dominant clonotypes were again the most abundant among CD3+CD56-NKG2C+ cells in a handful of donors, at about 25-60.1%.

The instrument given in TCRdb is Illumina HiSeq 2000. TCR beta cDNA libraries were made by 5'RACE template switching that added a universal primer site and unique molecular identifiers. Priming for cDNA synthesis came from the TCR beta constant segment, and two successive PCR amplification steps followed. The source study handled its data this way. Reads were demultiplexed and grouped by UMI with MIGEC, and clonotypes were assembled and quantified with MiTCR. Only TCR cDNA sequences supported by at least two reads were kept to exclude erroneous sequences. The tcR package was used for downstream repertoire analysis, with clonotypes matched between fractions based on CDR3 nucleotide sequence plus V segment. Antigen specificity was annotated against VDJdb with VDJmatch, allowing one amino acid substitution in CDR3. TCRdb reprocessed the public reads and reports one entry per CDR3 protein sequence, without DNA. TCRdb, not the original authors, processed these V and J calls. This sample's table has entries for some 410,000 distinct CDR3 sequences. Of the sample, 7.3% falls within the top ten clones.

Turning to this clonotype: Its cognate antigen has yet to be identified.

HCMV serostatus was determined by detecting HCMV-specific IgG in serum with a commercial ELISA kit. Ficoll density gradient centrifugation was used to isolate peripheral blood mononuclear cells from blood. The receptor's source is a woman between 18 and 69 years old in good health. The sequenced sample consisted of blood T cells: a sorted CD56 or NKG2C T cell subset, CD4+ or CD8+ T cells, or bulk PBMC T cells (not recorded which).

For the CDR3, the sequence is CASSQDGYNEQFF. In this chain, TRBV4-3 is recombined with TRBJ2-1. The cysteine opens and the phenylalanine closes a CDR3 of 13 amino acids. The protein alone is recorded here. The germline V gene sets CDR1 to LGHNA and CDR2 to YSLEER.